Shown below are 27 T cell receptor beta chains from a single sample sequenced in a study of CXCR3-negative and CXCR3-positive naive CD8 T cells. Antigens of these TCRs are unknown. Via 5' RACE with UMI labels, TRB cDNA libraries were prepared. TCRdb reworked the 5' RACE reads into one entry per CDR3 protein, no DNA. The listing records about 6,700 distinct CDR3 sequences. Study-level results: For CXCR3-positive naive cells, TRB CDR3s were more hydrophobic than those of CXCR3-negative naive cells.

The sequencing input was naive CXCR3+ CD8+ T cells from blood. As to subset: CD45RO-CCR7+CD27+CD95- naive CD8+ T cells expressing CXCR3 (TNR3+). The receptors here all came from a human donor in good health. Some clones in this sample may be carry-over from other donors' samples.

Its frequency marks this clonotype as medium-sized. This chain links TRBV11-2 with TRBJ2-2; without DNA, the TCRdb call of TRBD2 cannot be checked. The CDR3 contains 17 residues. The germline V gene has CDR1 SGHAT and CDR2 FQNNGV. The CDR3 loop is CASSLFAGGTNTGELFF. Filled out from reference TRBV11-2 and TRBJ2-2, the complete variable domain reads EAGVAQSPRYKIIEKRQSVAFWCNPISGHATLYWYQQILGQGPKLLIQFQNNGVVDDSQLPKDRFSAERLKGVDSTLKIQPAKLEDSAVYLCASSLFAGGTNTGELFFGEGSRLTVL.

This rearrangement joins TRBV21-1 to TRBJ2-7; the D call of TRBD1 rests on TCRdb alone, since no DNA is present to check it. TRBV21-1 is labeled a pseudogene. The CDR3 is made up of 15 amino acids. The chain's CDR3 is CDSIPPGQGSPKQYF.

The chain recombines TRBV29-1 with TRBJ2-1; the D gene TCRdb calls, TRBD1, cannot be checked with no DNA. Germline V gene data show CDR1 as SQVTM and CDR2 as ANQGSEA. The CDR3 sequence is 14 residues long. CDR3 region: CSVEGQGSWNEQFF.

This clonotype counts as medium-sized by frequency. The rearrangement links TRBV7-9 to TRBJ1-4. CDR1 SEHNR and CDR2 FQNEAQ come from the germline V gene (reference sequence). The CDR3 totals 14 residues. The CDR3 reads CASSVVATNEKLFF.

CDR3 sequence: CSATGTSGYGQYF. This sequence joins TRBV20-1 and TRBJ2-7; TCRdb lists TRBD2, though no DNA is available to test this call. The CDR3 consists of 13 residues. Germline V gene sequence: CDR1 DFQATT, CDR2 SNEGSKA (reference sequence).

Judged by frequency, this clonotype is medium-sized (0.01 to 0.1%). The chain links TRBV6-5 to TRBJ1-1. CDR1 and CDR2 from the germline V gene are MNHEY and SVGAGI. The CDR3 covers 13 residues. The CDR3 region is CASSYSKNTEAFF.

This clonotype is called medium-sized based on its frequency. This rearrangement joins TRBV5-1 to TRBJ2-7; the D gene TCRdb calls, TRBD2, cannot be checked with no DNA. The length of the CDR3 is 14 residues. CDR1 is SGHRS and CDR2 is YFSETQ in the germline V gene. The CDR3 region is CASSFSQSSYEQYF. The complete variable domain, with remaining parts taken from reference TRBV5-1 and TRBJ2-7, reads KAGVTQTPRYLIKTRGQQVTLSCSPISGHRSVSWYQQTPGQGLQFLFEYFSETQRNKGNFPGRFSGRQFSNSRSEMNVSTLELGDSALYLCASSFSQSSYEQYFGPGTRLTVT.

Frequency places this clonotype as medium-sized (0.01 to 0.1%). The genes are TRBV29-1 and TRBJ2-1; the TRBD1 assignment by TCRdb is unverifiable without DNA. CDR3 size: 12 residues. Germline lookup yields CDR1 SQVTM and CDR2 ANQGSEA. The chain's CDR3 is CSVLLAPPEQFF.

The chain uses TRBV29-1 and TRBJ2-7; without DNA, the TCRdb call of TRBD2 cannot be checked. CDR1 is SQVTM, CDR2 ANQGSEA, per germline. This CDR3 comprises 13 residues. The CDR3 reads CSVQGGPEPEQYF.

This clonotype is medium-sized (0.01 to 0.1%) by frequency. The chain carries TRBV3-1 and TRBJ1-1; TCRdb names TRBD1, which stays unverified in the absence of DNA. This CDR3 comprises 14 residues. Germline V gives CDR1 LGHDT, CDR2 YNNKEL (reference sequence). The CDR3 reads CASSPGQLAPEAFF.

This clonotype counts as medium-sized by frequency. The V gene is TRBV7-2, the J gene TRBJ2-5; TCRdb's D call, TRBD2, is unchecked because there is no DNA. The CDR3 loop spans 18 amino acids. The germline CDR1 and CDR2 sequences are SGHTA and FQGNSA. The CDR3 here is CASSLNRATYALQETQYF.

This clonotype is identified as medium-sized from frequency. CDR3 sequence: CSARDIRGSTEAFF. This chain links TRBV20-1 with TRBJ1-1; with no DNA, the TCRdb D assignment of TRBD1 cannot be verified. Germline lookup yields CDR1 DFQATT and CDR2 SNEGSKA (reference sequence). This CDR3 is 14 amino acids long.

The J gene is TRBJ2-5, the V gene TRBV28; the D gene TCRdb calls, TRBD1, cannot be checked with no DNA. The germline CDR1 and CDR2 sequences are MDHEN and SYDVKM. There are 14 residues in the CDR3. CDR3 in amino acids: CASHGAGWQETQYF.

The V call is TRBV3-1, the J call TRBJ2-3; as DNA is missing, the TRBD1 call by TCRdb cannot be tested. This CDR3 is 18 amino acids long. In germline, CDR1 is LGHDT, CDR2 YNNKEL (reference sequence). CDR3 sequence reads: CASSQVMAWEGHTDTQYF.

The chain couples TRBV7-2 to TRBJ2-7; TCRdb's D call of TRBD2 is untestable without DNA. The CDR3 contains 15 residues. Germline CDR1 and CDR2: SGHTA and FQGNSA. CDR3 protein: CASSLALALAYEQYF.

The CDR3 sequence: CSVDGGIGNIQYF. J is TRBJ2-4 and V is TRBV29-1; there is no DNA to check the TCRdb D call of TRBD1. Germline CDR1 is SQVTM and CDR2 is ANQGSEA. The CDR3 contains 13 residues. Variable domain in full (rest from reference TRBV29-1 and TRBJ2-4): SAVISQKPSRDICQRGTSLTIQCQVDSQVTMMFWYRQQPGQSLTLIATANQGSEATYESGFVIDKFPISRPNLTFSTLTVSNMSPEDSSIYLCSVDGGIGNIQYFGAGTRLSVL.

The chain recombines TRBV7-7 with TRBJ1-1. The CDR3 loop spans 13 amino acids. Per the germline V gene, CDR1 is SSHAT and CDR2 is FNYEAQ (reference sequence). CDR3 sequence reads: CASSSNLNTEAFF. Together with reference TRBV7-7 and TRBJ1-1, the CDR3 gives the full variable domain: GAGVSQSPRYKVTKRGQDVTLRCDPISSHATLYWYQQALGQGPEFLTYFNYEAQPDKSGLPSDRFSAERPEGSISTLTIQRTEQRDSAMYRCASSSNLNTEAFFGQGTRLTVV.

The chain recombines TRBV29-1 with TRBJ2-1; the TCRdb D gene call, TRBD2, has no DNA to confirm it. Germline CDR1 reads SQVTM; CDR2 reads ANQGSEA. There are 14 residues in the CDR3. CDR3 sequence reads: CSVEMGVKGNEQFF.

This clonotype ranks as medium-sized in terms of frequency. The gene calls are TRBV27 and TRBJ2-7; TCRdb's D gene call, TRBD2, goes unchecked for lack of DNA. The germline CDR1 and CDR2 sequences are MNHEY and SMNVEV (reference sequence). The CDR3 consists of 13 residues. CDR3 region: CASRAGEGREQYF.

This clonotype is classed as medium-sized by frequency. The chain's CDR3 is CSAGGVAGRVNEQFF. V usage is TRBV29-1 and J usage is TRBJ2-1; without DNA, the TCRdb call of TRBD1 cannot be checked. Germline V gene sequence: CDR1 SQVTM, CDR2 ANQGSEA. The length of the CDR3 is 15 residues.

The chain has TRBV7-2 and TRBJ2-5; the D call from TCRdb, TRBD1, cannot be confirmed without DNA. The CDR3 totals 15 residues. From germline, CDR1 is SGHTA and CDR2 FQGNSA. CDR3 protein: CASSQGQEFGETQYF. Full variable domain (remainder filled in from reference TRBV7-2 and TRBJ2-5): GAGVSQSPSNKVTEKGKDVELRCDPISGHTALYWYRQSLGQGLEFLIYFQGNSAPDKSGLPSDRFSAERTGGSVSTLTIQRTQQEDSAVYLCASSQGQEFGETQYFGPGTRLLVL.

Frequency places this clonotype as medium-sized (0.01 to 0.1%). V and J are TRBV6-5 and TRBJ2-1; TCRdb gives TRBD2 as the D gene, but with no DNA this cannot be confirmed. CDR3 length: 16 residues. Germline values: CDR1 MNHEY, CDR2 SVGAGI. Here the CDR3 reads CASSYSRREWYNEQFF.

The rearrangement links TRBV19 to TRBJ1-5. The V gene's germline CDR1 is LNHDA and CDR2 SQIVND (reference sequence). This CDR3 is 13 amino acids long. The CDR3 region is CASNKGGNQPQHF. The full variable domain, in which reference TRBV19 and TRBJ1-5 provide the parts outside the CDR3, is DGGITQSPKYLFRKEGQNVTLSCEQNLNHDAMYWYRQDPGQGLRLIYYSQIVNDFQKGDIAEGYSVSREKKESFPLTVTSAQKNPTAFYLCASNKGGNQPQHFGDGTRLSIL.

The genes are TRBV27 and TRBJ2-7; TCRdb's D call of TRBD2 is untestable without DNA. The CDR3 has 16 amino acids. CDR1 is MNHEY and CDR2 is SMNVEV in the germline V gene (reference sequence). CDR3 residues: CASSPSGGGLFYEQYF.

According to its frequency, this clonotype is medium-sized (0.01 to 0.1%). V and J are TRBV28 and TRBJ2-1; TCRdb lists TRBD1, though no DNA is available to test this call. Germline lookup yields CDR1 MDHEN and CDR2 SYDVKM. The CDR3 loop spans 15 amino acids. The CDR3 protein is CASSFLRSARDEQFF.

This chain connects TRBV4-2 to TRBJ1-4; the TCRdb D gene call, TRBD1, has no DNA to confirm it. This CDR3 has 18 residues. Germline V lookup: CDR1 LGHNA, CDR2 YNFKEQ. The CDR3 spells CASSQDSRTGVSNEKLFF.

CDR3 sequence reads: CASSLTGTAYEQYF. V is TRBV28 and J is TRBJ2-7; TCRdb indicates TRBD1, and absent DNA this call remains unverified. Germline V gives CDR1 MDHEN, CDR2 SYDVKM. The length of the CDR3 is 14 residues.